Here is one T cell receptor (beta chain) with its context. Its antigen is still unknown. Base qualities were left out, and no much larger clone turns up one base away. Distinct nucleotide sequences in the sample also encode this CDR3. The five infectious villitis placentae, four with confirmed cytomegalovirus and one with Toxoplasma gondii, were included without being matched to the other groups. The mothers in the infectious villitis group were younger, had smaller fetuses, and delivered preterm or had intrauterine demise in two cases. After delivery, the placentae were collected and evaluated both grossly and histologically, and only then was archival tissue selected. Five 10-micron scrolls were cut from each FFPE block, and DNA was isolated using the AllPrep DNA/RNA FFPE Tissue kit. DNA concentration and purity were evaluated by NanoDrop, whereas RNA quality was assessed on a Bioanalyzer. The CDR3 sequence holds 11 residues, the cysteine and phenylalanine included. Of all the DNA, just the CDR3 is kept, 33 bases in frame from base 1. The germline ends are 4 bases apart after V is trimmed by 3 bases and J by 5 bases.

Amplification of TCR-beta CDR3 regions from genomic DNA was performed with the immunoSEQ v4 bias-controlled multiplex PCR assay, which was run blinded to group allocation. To estimate the quantities of nucleated cells and T cells in each sample, reference gene primers were added alongside the TCR-beta primers. Sequencing of the libraries was performed on an Illumina MiSeq with a 100-cycle paired-end protocol. As for how the authors treated the data: Diversity and richness were calculated in immunoSEQ Analyzer software; richness by iChao1, clonality based on Pielou evenness and Shannon diversity (0-1, higher means less diverse). CDR3 amino acid sequences with V/J genes were queried against VDJdb for CMV, EBV and influenza A specificities using confidence 3 and substitution 2. The Morisita-Horn index was used to measure TCR-beta amino acid clonotype overlap among the villitis of unknown etiology, infectious villitis and control repertoires. TCRdb provides this immuneACCESS table in a form limited to in-frame rearrangements. Some clones are lacking; in checked studies, under half of them reflect an unresolved V gene, and why the rest are absent is not known. V and J calls and clone size follow that table, whereas D and trimming were derived from the DNA. This sample holds roughly 6,300 clones; around 80% were observed only once. The biggest ten clones account for around 8.6% of the sample.

This record comes from a study of T cells in placental villitis. Background for the entire study: To test an allograft-versus-infection hypothesis, the study compared placental TCR-beta repertoires across three groups: villitis of unknown etiology, unaffected controls matched for gestational age, and infectious villitis. Results the study describes overall, beyond this receptor: Because the paraffin blocks included small amounts of decidua, some of the captured T cells, particularly in controls, may have been decidual rather than villous infiltrates. CMV-specific clone frequencies were higher in infectious CMV cases than in villitis of unknown etiology (approximately 0.01 vs 0.00098), which did not differ from controls. Sequencing bulk tissue made it impossible to distinguish helper, regulatory or cytotoxic T cells or to tell maternal from fetal T cells, and the approach excluded gamma-delta receptors.

The sample comprised placental tissue containing maternal and fetal cells. The chain links TRBV12-3 or TRBV12-4 with TRBJ1-2; the D segment cannot be called with confidence. This clonotype was sampled from a human patient with infectious villitis; the placental T cells may come from both mother and fetus. The CDR3 region reads CASSFDYGYTF. The sequence in DNA is TGTGCCAGCAGTTTCGATTATGGCTACACCTTC.